This TCR beta chain originates from a study of T cell clonality in common variable immunodeficiency. Study results and limitations: Shared TCRbeta clones were fewer between CVID subjects than controls. Compared with healthy controls, CVID subjects showed increased TCRbeta clonality, mostly in about a third. Reportedly, TCR beta sequences from common variable immunodeficiency showed fewer deletions and N-nucleotide insertions. The cause of increased CVID clonality remains unclear without subpopulation sequencing.

This table comes from immunoSEQ multiplex PCR, and its TCRdb copy is limited to in-frame clones, with some not included. Singletons are absent from the sample, which has more than 7,000 clones. The CVID group had around 15 females and fewer than 35 males, mean age around 40. Trimming removed 2 bases at V and 1 base at J, with 12 bases between. The CDR3 is 15 residues long. Germline V CDR1 and CDR2: SEHNR, FQNEAQ (reference sequence). This clone was observed a handful of times. The antigen remains unidentified. The CDR3 end is not reached by the read, which stops 3 residues before it; the germline J gene fills it in.

The genes are TRBV7-9 and TRBJ2-7, with a possible D match to TRBD1 (6 bases). This clonotype originated in a human donor with common variable immunodeficiency. Sequenced input: peripheral blood mononuclear cells. The CDR3 here is CASSLLDRTSYEQYF. The part of the CDR3 DNA that was read is TGTGCCAGCAGCTTACTTGACAGGACTTCCTACGAG.